This T cell receptor (beta chain) was identified in a study of neurological immune-mediated disorders. Study results and caveats: Private repertoires in all groups were suggested by the finding that expanded clones across subjects shared no CDR3 amino acid sequences.

V dropped 1 base and J dropped 6; count of bases not matched to a gene: 12. CDR1 and CDR2 (germline): SNHLY, FYNNEI. The CDR3 totals 17 residues. TCRdb used MiXCR to reprocess the 5' RACE reads, holding one entry per CDR3 protein. This table has tens of thousands of distinct CDR3 sequences, roughly 13% appearing once. Regarding time point: longitudinal time-point 1 (baseline). Where libraries were unsorted, they were derived from 2 million PBMCs stored at -80 degrees C. In its sample, this clonotype was seen a few times. Its antigen remains unidentified. The sequenced sample consisted of PBMCs. This sequence was found in a female donor with HTLV-1-associated myelopathy (HAM/TSP). The chain employs TRBV2 and TRBJ2-3, with TRBD2 identical over 8 bases. The CDR3: CASSEGRAGDGSDTQYF. In DNA form, the CDR3 reads TGTGCCAGCAGTGAAGGTAGAGCGGGGGACGGGTCGGATACGCAGTATTTT.